The clone carrying this T cell receptor (beta chain) was detected once. This specimen belongs to a study of T cell changes during pregnancy in multiple sclerosis. With 5 bases clipped from V and 7 bases from J, the junction kept 12 bases outside the gene matches. The CDR3 extends over 17 amino acids. From germline, CDR1 is MNHEY and CDR2 SMNVEV (reference sequence). The table came from immunoSEQ multiplex PCR; TCRdb's copy has only in-frame clones and leaves some out. Found here are roughly 57,000 clones, roughly 94% of them singletons; the top ten hold 2.5%. This clonotype was sampled from a female donor with multiple sclerosis, enrolled in a pregnancy study. The material sequenced was CD8+ T cells from peripheral blood mononuclear cells, taken after pregnancy. The V gene is TRBV27, the J gene TRBJ2-1, with TRBD2 matching over 12 bases. Here the CDR3 reads CASSILAGLAGWNEQFF. DNA of the CDR3: TGTGCCAGCAGTATACTAGCGGGACTAGCGGGCTGGAATGAGCAGTTCTTC.